Here is one TCR beta chain with its context. Its antigen is not identified. The CDR3 length is 13 residues. CDR1 and CDR2 from the germline V gene are SQVTM and ANQGSEA. V was pared by 5 bases and J by 1 base, with 5 bases of the junction left unmatched. The data derive from a study of response to subunit inactivated influenza vaccine. Study-wide findings and caveats: Researchers suggested that each seasonal influenza vaccination recruits few new T cells.

MiXCR, applied by TCRdb to the RT-PCR reads, yields one record per CDR3 protein. The table includes about 650,000 distinct CDR3 sequences, approximately 14% detected once. V and J are TRBV29-1 and TRBJ2-7, with 7 bases fitting TRBD1. The sample consisted of PBMCs from blood, taken less than 15 days before vaccination. This clonotype was obtained from a middle-aged man who received an inactivated influenza vaccine. The CDR3 coding sequence is TGCAGCGTTAAGGAGACAGGGTCCTACGAGCAGTACTTC. Protein product: CSVKETGSYEQYF.